The 21 T cell receptor beta chains below come from one sample, sequenced in a study of OX40 agonist ivuxolimab in advanced cancers. Profiling relied on immunoSEQ multiplex PCR, and the TCRdb table lists in-frame clones only, not all of them. This table holds roughly 100,000 clones, about nine tenths found once. Here the sequenced sample was CD4+ or CD8+ T cells sorted from blood, taken in a trial of the OX40 agonist ivuxolimab. The receptor source for this set is an adult with an advanced solid tumor such as melanoma, head and neck, liver or kidney cancer.

The chain carries TRBV14 and TRBJ2-5, with D unresolved. CDR1 is SGHDN and CDR2 is FVKESK in the germline V gene. The CDR3 loop spans 18 amino acids. V dropped 1 base and J dropped 1 base, with 19 bases sitting between them. The DNA of the CDR3 is TGTGCCAGCAGCCAAGTCGTCTTTCTCGGGCGTACCCAAGAGACCCAGTACTTC. Amino acid sequence: CASSQVVFLGRTQETQYF. The whole variable domain, remainder taken from reference TRBV14 and TRBJ2-5, is EAGVTQFPSHSVIEKGQTVTLRCDPISGHDNLYWYRRVMGKEIKFLLHFVKESKQDESGMPNNRFLAERTGGTYSTLKVQPAELEDSGVYFCASSQVVFLGRTQETQYFGPGTRLLVL.

The chain employs TRBV6-5 and TRBJ1-2; 7 bases match TRBD1. Looked up from germline, CDR1 is MNHEY and CDR2 is SVGAGI. This CDR3 region has 14 residues. The junction had 5 bases not matched to a gene; V was cut back by 5 bases and J by 2 bases. CDR3 coding DNA: TGTGCCAGCAGTGCGGGACAGCAAAACTATGGCTACACCTTC. Its translation is CASSAGQQNYGYTF.

Comments on this clone: A junction boundary mismatches the germline segment, possibly from a read error. The chain has TRBV6-4 and TRBJ1-5; D unclear. The CDR3 has 10 residues. Looked up from germline, CDR1 is MRHNA and CDR2 is SNTAGT. In nucleotides, the CDR3 is TGTGCCAGCAGTGACAGGGTGGTGAATTTT. Translating gives CASSDRVVNF.

The chain recombines TRBV27 with TRBJ1-2; D not resolved. V was shortened by 3 bases and J by 8 bases, with 4 bases between the two germline ends. The CDR3 sequence is 10 residues long. CDR1 and CDR2 (germline): MNHEY, SMNVEV (reference sequence). Written as DNA, the CDR3 is TGTGCCAGCAGTTTGGAAGGCTACACCTTC. Amino acid sequence: CASSLEGYTF.

This rearrangement joins TRBV5-6 to TRBJ2-7; D gene uncertain. Deletions cut 1 base from V and 2 bases from J, with 4 bases between. The CDR3 loop spans 12 amino acids. The germline V gene has CDR1 SGHDT and CDR2 YYEEEE. In DNA form, the CDR3 reads TGTGCCAGCAGCTTGCAGGCCTACGAGCAGTACTTC. Protein product: CASSLQAYEQYF.

This clone was counted a single time. The rearrangement joins TRBV6-4 to TRBJ1-2; a weak D match, TRBD1 (5 bases). The CDR3 has 15 residues. V lost 6 bases and J 4 bases, leaving 18 bases between the germline ends. CDR1 is MRHNA, CDR2 SNTAGT, per germline. The CDR3 sequence: CASSVQSGRGYGYTF. The CDR3 DNA reads TGTGCCAGCAGCGTACAATCAGGGCGAGGCTATGGCTACACCTTC.

The chain carries TRBV11-2 and TRBJ1-5; 8 nucleotides agree with TRBD1. This CDR3 spans 15 amino acids. CDR1 is SGHAT and CDR2 is FQNNGV in the germline V gene. The V segment lost 5 bases and the J segment 4 bases; nucleotides outside the gene matches: 7. The CDR3 nucleotides read TGTGCCAGCAGCAGAGACAGGGGATCAAATCAGCCCCAGCATTTT. This translates into CASSRDRGSNQPQHF.

This clone showed up just once. J is TRBJ2-3 and V is TRBV7-6; no clear D. Trimming shortened V by 5 bases and J by 2 bases, and 14 bases separated the two germline ends. From germline, CDR1 is SGHVS and CDR2 FNYEAQ. The CDR3 length is 15 residues. For the CDR3, the DNA is TGTGCCAGCAGCGGTGGGCCGACTCTCACAGATACGCAGTATTTT. Translating gives CASSGGPTLTDTQYF. Based on the CDR3 plus reference TRBV7-6 and TRBJ2-3, the full variable domain is GAGVSQSPRYKVTKRGQDVALRCDPISGHVSLYWYRQALGQGPEFLTYFNYEAQQDKSGLPNDRFSAERPEGSISTLTIQRTEQRDSAMYRCASSGGPTLTDTQYFGPGTRLTVL.

The V gene is TRBV15, the J gene TRBJ2-2; a possible D gene is TRBD1 (5 bases). Germline loops: CDR1 LNHNV, CDR2 YYDKDF (reference sequence). Trimming pared 2 bases from V and 3 bases from J, leaving 16 bases between. The CDR3 spans 17 residues. The chain's CDR3 is CATSRWPGFSDTGELFF. For the CDR3, the DNA is TGTGCCACCAGCAGATGGCCAGGGTTTTCAGACACCGGGGAGCTGTTTTTT. Drawing the rest from reference TRBV15 and TRBJ2-2, the complete variable domain is DAMVIQNPRYQVTQFGKPVTLSCSQTLNHNVMYWYQQKSSQAPKLLFHYYDKDFNNEADTPDNFQSRRPNTSFCFLDIRSPGLGDTAMYLCATSRWPGFSDTGELFFGEGSRLTVL.

The CDR3 sequence: CASSASLAGNNEQFF. CDR3 sequence (DNA): TGTGCCAGCAGTGCCTCCCTAGCGGGGAACAATGAGCAGTTCTTC. The genes are TRBV6-1 and TRBJ2-1, with TRBD2 matching 9 bases. V lost 4 bases, J lost 5 bases, and 6 bases stayed unmatched. The germline gives CDR1 MNHNS, CDR2 SASEGT. The CDR3 contains 15 residues.

The chain employs TRBV18 and TRBJ2-2; a possible D gene is TRBD1 (6 bases). This CDR3 has 16 amino acids. CDR1 is KGHSH and CDR2 is LQKENI in the germline V gene. The ends were cut back, 3 bases at V and 7 bases at J, with 18 bases in the middle. CDR3 loop: CASSPVAGVKNGELFF. CDR3 in DNA: TGTGCCAGCTCACCGGTGGCAGGGGTGAAAAACGGGGAGCTGTTTTTT.

This clone was seen just once. The rearrangement links TRBV7-8 to TRBJ1-1; D gene uncertain. Germline assignment: CDR1 SGHVS and CDR2 FQNEAQ. V gave up 3 bases and J gave up 1 base, with 6 bases separating them. This CDR3 has 13 residues. The CDR3 is CASSLAENTEAFF. The CDR3 DNA follows: TGTGCCAGCAGCTTGGCGGAGAACACTGAAGCTTTCTTT.

CDR3 sequence: CASSLDRDQPQHF. The CDR3 DNA reads as TGTGCCAGCAGTTTGGACAGGGATCAGCCCCAGCATTTT. J is TRBJ1-5 and V is TRBV6-5, with 8 bases fitting TRBD1. Germline lookup yields CDR1 MNHEY and CDR2 SVGAGI. CDR3 length equals 13 residues. V shed 4 bases, J shed 5 bases, and the junction held 1 base outside the gene matches.

This chain links TRBV5-1 with TRBJ1-2, with D perhaps TRBD1 (5 bases). CDR1 is SGHRS and CDR2 is YFSETQ in the germline V gene. V was cut by 0 bases and J by 4 bases, with 16 bases left in between. This CDR3 spans 16 amino acids. CDR3 in amino acids: CASSLGLAGSGYGYTF. The CDR3 nucleotides are TGCGCCAGCAGCTTGGGGTTGGCAGGGAGTGGCTATGGCTACACCTTC.

The V and J genes are TRBV6-5 and TRBJ2-7; the D is unclear. The germline gives CDR1 MNHEY, CDR2 SVGAGI. Trimming cost V 4 bases and J 2 bases, with 15 bases left between them. The CDR3 length is 15 residues. The CDR3 spells CASSSTARTTYEQYF. CDR3 DNA: TGTGCCAGCAGTTCCACGGCCCGGACGACCTACGAGCAGTACTTC.

The chain uses TRBV28 and TRBJ1-5, with a tentative D call TRBD1 (6 bases). V lost 8 bases, J lost 1 base, and 15 bases lay in between. The CDR3 is made up of 15 amino acids. Germline CDR1 reads MDHEN; CDR2 reads SYDVKM. The CDR3 DNA is TGTGCCAGCCAGGTGGGCACAGGGAGCAATCAGCCCCAGCATTTT. Protein product: CASQVGTGSNQPQHF.

The chain has TRBV5-1 and TRBJ2-5, with 10 nucleotides matching TRBD1. CDR1 is SGHRS, CDR2 YFSETQ, per germline. CDR3 size: 14 residues. With V trimmed by 4 bases and J by 5 bases, 5 bases remained unmatched. This CDR3 is CASSGQGGGETQYF. The CDR3 DNA is TGCGCCAGCAGCGGACAGGGGGGAGGGGAGACCCAGTACTTC.

The chain links TRBV10-3 to TRBJ1-4, with D maybe TRBD1 (5 bases). CDR3 length: 14 residues. Trimming took 6 bases from V and 6 from J, leaving 14 bases between them. CDR1 ENHRY and CDR2 SYGVKD come from the germline V gene. CDR3 amino acids: CAIRSDSPYEKLFF. CDR3 in DNA: TGTGCCATCAGATCAGACAGCCCCTATGAAAAACTGTTTTTT.

This chain links TRBV6-5 with TRBJ2-1; possibly TRBD1 for D (6 bases). V lost 5 bases to trimming and J lost 6 bases, with 17 bases between them. Germline assignment: CDR1 MNHEY and CDR2 SVGAGI. The CDR3 runs 15 residues. CDR3 loop: CASSTAQGRLNEQFF. As DNA, the CDR3 is TGTGCCAGCAGTACGGCCCAGGGGCGCCTCAATGAGCAGTTCTTC.

The genes are TRBV7-9 and TRBJ2-7; no clear D gene. Germline lookup yields CDR1 SEHNR and CDR2 FQNEAQ (reference sequence). The CDR3 consists of 13 residues. V was trimmed by 1 base and J by 3 bases, leaving 7 bases between them. The CDR3 coding sequence is TGTGCCAGCAGCTTAGAGGAGAGCTACGAGCAGTACTTC. Protein product: CASSLEESYEQYF.

The J gene is TRBJ1-6, the V gene TRBV5-4; D remains unclear. The CDR3 runs to 11 residues. Germline V CDR1 and CDR2: SGHNT, YYREEE (reference sequence). V lost 8 bases, J lost 9 bases, and 9 bases lay in between. CDR3 sequence reads: CARDAGSPLHF. CDR3 DNA: TGTGCCAGGGACGCGGGTTCACCCCTCCACTTT. Variable domain in full (rest from reference TRBV5-4 and TRBJ1-6): ETGVTQSPTHLIKTRGQQVTLRCSSQSGHNTVSWYQQALGQGPQFIFQYYREEENGRGNFPPRFSGLQFPNYSSELNVNALELDDSALYLCARDAGSPLHFGNGTRLTVT.